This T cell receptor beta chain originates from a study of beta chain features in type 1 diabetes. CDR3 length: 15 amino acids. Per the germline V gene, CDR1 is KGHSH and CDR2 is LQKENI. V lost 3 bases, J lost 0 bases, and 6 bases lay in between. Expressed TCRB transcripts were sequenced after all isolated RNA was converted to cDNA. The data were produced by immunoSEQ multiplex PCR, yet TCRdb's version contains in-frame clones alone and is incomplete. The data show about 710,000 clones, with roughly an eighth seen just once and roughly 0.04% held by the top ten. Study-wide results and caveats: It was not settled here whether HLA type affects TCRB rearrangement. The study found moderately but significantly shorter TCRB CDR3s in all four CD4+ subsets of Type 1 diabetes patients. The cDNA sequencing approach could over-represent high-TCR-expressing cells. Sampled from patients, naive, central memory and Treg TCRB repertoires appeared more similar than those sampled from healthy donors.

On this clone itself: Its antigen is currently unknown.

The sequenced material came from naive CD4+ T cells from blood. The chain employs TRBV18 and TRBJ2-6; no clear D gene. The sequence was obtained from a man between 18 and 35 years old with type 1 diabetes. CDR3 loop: CASSPGPSGANVLTF. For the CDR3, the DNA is TGTGCCAGCTCACCTGGCCCCTCTGGGGCCAACGTCCTGACTTTC.